Each of the 5 T cell receptor beta chains below was sequenced from the same sample in a study of blood T cell repertoires in COVID-19. Some clones are missing from TCRdb's copy, which holds only in-frame ones; the method was immunoSEQ multiplex PCR. This sample has about 48,000 clones; about nine tenths occur once, and the top ten carry about 3%. The specimen sequenced was peripheral blood. The receptors shown here come from a woman older than 75 with COVID-19, enrolled during active disease.

The chain links TRBV3-1 (or the pseudogene TRBV3-2) to TRBJ1-2; tentatively, D is TRBD1 (6 bases). The germline V and J ends were trimmed by 5 bases and 5 bases, with 12 bases remaining between them. The CDR3 has 13 residues. The germline V gene encodes CDR1 LGHDT and CDR2 YNNKEL (reference sequence). CDR3 sequence: CASSTGGRYGYTF. CDR3 in DNA: TGTGCCAGCAGCACGGGGGGGCGTTATGGCTACACCTTC.

The chain recombines TRBV30 with TRBJ2-5; D gene unclear. V lost 3 bases to trimming and J lost 7 bases, with 15 bases between them. The CDR3 extends over 13 amino acids. Germline V gene lookup returns CDR1 GTSNPN and CDR2 SVGIG (reference sequence). The chain's CDR3 is CAWRTTLIGTQYF. The CDR3 DNA is TGTGCCTGGAGAACGACACTGATAGGGACCCAGTACTTC.

This clone has just one count. The rearrangement links TRBV27 to TRBJ2-6; D perhaps matches TRBD2 (6 bases). CDR3 length equals 15 residues. V was cut by 7 bases and J by 2 bases, with 12 bases left in between. Germline loops: CDR1 MNHEY, CDR2 SMNVEV (reference sequence). This CDR3 is CASMGGGTGANVLTF. CDR3 coding DNA: TGTGCCAGCATGGGTGGAGGGACTGGGGCCAACGTCCTGACTTTC.

This sequence joins TRBV5-1 and TRBJ2-3; 11 bases match TRBD2. The V segment lost 3 bases and the J segment 0 bases; nucleotides outside the gene matches: 3. The germline V gene encodes CDR1 SGHRS and CDR2 YFSETQ. The CDR3 has 16 amino acids. This CDR3 reads CASSWGTSGSTDTQYF. CDR3 nucleotide sequence: TGCGCCAGCAGCTGGGGGACTAGCGGTAGCACAGATACGCAGTATTTT.

The chain uses TRBV5-6 and TRBJ2-1; 7 nucleotides line up with TRBD2. Trimming took 4 bases from V and 3 from J; bases not matched to a gene: 10. The CDR3 has 16 amino acids. Looked up from germline, CDR1 is SGHDT and CDR2 is YYEEEE. Here the CDR3 reads CASSRRRGSGYNEQFF. In DNA, the CDR3 is TGTGCCAGCAGCCGGAGGCGGGGGTCTGGCTACAATGAGCAGTTCTTC.